What follows are 30 T cell receptor beta chains derived from one specimen sequenced in a study of blood T cells in healthy people across ages. For the second PCR, which ran for roughly 6 to 12 cycles, a sample-barcoded 5' primer and a J-beta primer mix were used. TCRdb re-analysed the 5' RACE reads in MiXCR, keeping a single row per CDR3 protein. The sample lists roughly 1.6 million distinct CDR3 sequences, about 31% seen once, with around 10% in the top ten. Material for sequencing was blood. Receptor source: a woman younger than 45 in good health.

The chain uses TRBV27 and TRBJ1-5; D is unresolved. Germline V lookup: CDR1 MNHEY, CDR2 SMNVEV (reference sequence). CDR3 length equals 15 residues. V shed 0 bases and J shed 2 bases, with 8 bases lying between them. The CDR3 region is CASSLSLWGNQPQHF. CDR3 nucleotide sequence: TGTGCCAGCAGTTTATCCCTATGGGGCAATCAGCCCCAGCATTTT.

In DNA, the CDR3 is TGTGCCAGCAAGGACAGGGATGAGGCCCAGTACTTC. Translated, it gives CASKDRDEAQYF. The genes are TRBV2 and TRBJ2-5, with 8 bases aligning to TRBD1. Germline V gives CDR1 SNHLY, CDR2 FYNNEI. Trimming cost V 7 bases and J 9 bases; bases outside gene matches: 7. The CDR3 is 12 residues long.

This clonotype came up a few times. The J gene is TRBJ2-7, the V gene TRBV20-1, with unresolved D. The length of the CDR3 is 16 residues. Trimming removed 3 bases from V and 0 bases from J, with 18 bases in between. Germline CDR1 reads DFQATT; CDR2 reads SNEGSKA (reference sequence). The CDR3 spells CSARKANGFSSYEQYF. The CDR3 coding sequence is TGCAGTGCTAGGAAGGCGAACGGCTTTAGCTCCTACGAGCAGTACTTC.

The chain uses TRBV27 and TRBJ2-7; 10 bases align to TRBD2. There are 15 residues in the CDR3. The germline V gene encodes CDR1 MNHEY and CDR2 SMNVEV (reference sequence). The junction had 10 bases not matched to a gene; V was cut back by 5 bases and J by 6 bases. DNA for the CDR3: TGTGCCAGCAGTCCCGGAACTAGCGGGGCCAGCGAGCAGTACTTC. Protein product: CASSPGTSGASEQYF.

This chain links TRBV10-3 with TRBJ1-2, with D tentatively TRBD1 (5 bases). Trimming removed 5 bases from V and 6 bases from J, with 16 bases in between. Germline V lookup: CDR1 ENHRY, CDR2 SYGVKD. The CDR3 contains 14 residues. CDR3 sequence: CAISPRGGLDGYTF. For the CDR3, the DNA is TGTGCCATCAGTCCCCGTGGGGGTTTGGATGGCTACACCTTC.

In its sample, this clonotype was seen a few times. The chain links TRBV6-1 to TRBJ2-1, with D perhaps matching TRBD2 (6 bases). Germline lookup yields CDR1 MNHNS and CDR2 SASEGT. V lost 2 bases to trimming and J lost 9 bases, with 17 bases between them. The CDR3 is 15 amino acids. In DNA, the CDR3 is TGTGCCAGCAGTGAAAGGGAGGAAGGAGGTAGTGAGCAGTTCTTC. Translating it yields CASSEREEGGSEQFF.

This clonotype was detected a few times. Here the CDR3 reads CASSVGGTSYNEQFF. The CDR3 DNA follows: TGTGCCAGCAGCGTAGGGGGGACCTCATACAATGAGCAGTTCTTC. The chain is built from TRBV9 and TRBJ2-1; D could derive from TRBD1 or TRBD2 (5 bases each). V was trimmed by 0 bases and J by 4 bases, leaving 11 bases between them. This CDR3 region has 15 residues. The V gene's germline CDR1 is SGDLS and CDR2 YYNGEE. Full variable domain (remainder filled in from reference TRBV9 and TRBJ2-1): DSGVTQTPKHLITATGQRVTLRCSPRSGDLSVYWYQQSLDQGLQFLIQYYNGEERAKGNILERFSAQQFPDLHSELNLSSLELGDSALYFCASSVGGTSYNEQFFGPGTRLTVL.

The chain combines TRBV29-1 with TRBJ2-7; D is tentatively TRBD1 or TRBD2 (5 bases each). The CDR3 has 11 residues. Germline assignment: CDR1 SQVTM and CDR2 ANQGSEA. The V end was cut by 4 bases, the J end by 9 bases, with 13 bases between. CDR3 sequence (DNA): TGCAGCGTTGGGGACCGTGGCGGGCAGTACTTC. It translates to CSVGDRGGQYF.

This clonotype was recorded a few times. The chain employs TRBV30 and TRBJ2-1; D not certain. V shed 2 bases and J shed 7 bases, with 9 bases lying between them. The CDR3 covers 12 residues. From germline, CDR1 is GTSNPN and CDR2 SVGIG (reference sequence). The CDR3 bases are TGTGCCTGGAGTATCTCGAGAAATGAGCAGTTCTTC. Protein sequence: CAWSISRNEQFF. The whole variable domain, remainder taken from reference TRBV30 and TRBJ2-1, is SQTIHQWPATLVQPVGSPLSLECTVEGTSNPNLYWYRQAAGRGLQLLFYSVGIGQISSEVPQNLSASRPQDRQFILSSKKLLLSDSGFYLCAWSISRNEQFFGPGTRLTVL.

The chain uses TRBV12-1 and TRBJ2-5; the DNA was not used to check the table's D call, TRBD2. TRBV12-1 is labeled a pseudogene. The CDR3 is made up of 20 amino acids. CDR3 sequence reads: CASSLPYGASGERDGETQYF. The CDR3 nucleotides are TGTGCCAGCAGCTTACCGTACGGAGCTAGCGGGGAGCGGGATGGGGAGACCCAGTACTTC.

This chain connects TRBV7-9 to TRBJ2-5; D is unclear. The V gene's germline CDR1 is SEHNR and CDR2 FQNEAQ (reference sequence). The CDR3 runs to 13 residues. The ends were cut back, 7 bases at V and 5 bases at J, with 14 bases in the middle. CDR3 loop: CASKGSLLETQYF. The DNA for the CDR3 is TGTGCCAGCAAGGGCAGTCTTTTGGAGACCCAGTACTTC.

This chain links TRBV2 with TRBJ2-4, with D perhaps given as TRBD1 or TRBD2 (6 bases each). This CDR3 has 14 amino acids. V dropped 6 bases and J dropped 3 bases, with 12 bases sitting between them. Germline assignment: CDR1 SNHLY and CDR2 FYNNEI. CDR3 region: CASSGRGLKNIQYF. CDR3 DNA sequence: TGTGCCAGCAGCGGCCGGGGGCTCAAAAACATTCAGTACTTC.

Concerning this clonotype: A much larger clone differs by one base, so this may be a read error. This chain connects TRBV12-3 or TRBV12-4 to TRBJ1-2, with TRBD1 matching 7 bases. V was clipped by 5 bases and J by 7 bases; unmatched bases: 10. The CDR3 has 14 amino acids. This chain's CDR3 is CASSTGTEGSGYTF. The CDR3 bases are TGTGCCAGCAGTACCGGGACAGAGGGCTCTGGCTACACCTTC.

In its sample, this clonotype was seen a few times. With a much larger clone just one base away, this may be a read error. This sequence joins TRBV5-1 and TRBJ2-1, with no clear D. Trimming cost V 5 bases and J 5 bases, with 5 bases left between them. Germline V lookup: CDR1 SGHRS, CDR2 YFSETQ. The CDR3 runs to 11 residues. CDR3 residues: CASRADNEQFF. For the CDR3, the DNA is TGCGCCAGCAGAGCCGACAATGAGCAGTTCTTC.

This clonotype was detected only a few times. The J gene is TRBJ2-3, the V gene TRBV20-1; 10 positions agree with TRBD2. CDR1 is DFQATT and CDR2 is SNEGSKA in the germline V gene (reference sequence). J lost 14 bases, V lost 0 bases, and 14 bases had no gene match. This CDR3 comprises 15 residues. The CDR3 DNA is TGCAGTGCTAGAGATAGCTCTAGCGGGGGCTGGTCGTCGTATTTT. Residues: CSARDSSSGGWSSYF.

This chain uses TRBV5-4 with TRBJ2-7; 7 bases are shared with TRBD2. The CDR3 is 15 residues long. The germline CDR1 and CDR2 sequences are SGHNT and YYREEE (reference sequence). J lost 5 bases, V lost 1 base, and 9 bases had no gene match. CDR3 DNA sequence: TGTGCCAGCAGCTTGTCCGGGGCTAGCGGAGACGAGCAGTACTTC. It encodes CASSLSGASGDEQYF.

In its sample, this clonotype was seen a few times. V is TRBV2 and J is TRBJ2-7, with D possibly matching TRBD2 (5 bases). Deletions cut 8 bases from V and 2 bases from J, with 13 bases between. The length of the CDR3 is 13 residues. The germline gives CDR1 SNHLY, CDR2 FYNNEI. CDR3 coding DNA: TGTGCCAGCGCTGGACTGACCGCCTACGAGCAGTACTTC. Translated: CASAGLTAYEQYF.

The V call is TRBV3-1, the J call TRBJ2-1, with unresolved D. V was clipped by 4 bases and J by 8 bases, with 12 bases between them. The CDR3 loop spans 13 amino acids. Looked up from germline, CDR1 is LGHDT and CDR2 is YNNKEL (reference sequence). The CDR3 region has the DNA TGTGCCAGCAGCCCGGGTGATTACGATGAGCAGTTCTTC. Amino acid sequence: CASSPGDYDEQFF.

On this clonotype: The junction differs from germline at one of its ends, possibly a read error. The V call is TRBV7-2, the J call TRBJ1-5, with 7 bases lining up with TRBD1. This CDR3 is built from 14 residues. Germline assignment: CDR1 SGHTA and CDR2 FQGNSA. The CDR3 nucleotides are TGCACCAGCAGCTTTAACAGGGGCTATCAGCCCCAGCATTTT. As protein: CTSSFNRGYQPQHF. The variable domain in full, completed from reference TRBV7-2 and TRBJ1-5, reads GAGVSQSPSNKVTEKGKDVELRCDPISGHTALYWYRQSLGQGLEFLIYFQGNSAPDKSGLPSDRFSAERTGGSVSTLTIQRTQQEDSAVYLCTSSFNRGYQPQHFGDGTRLSIL.

The sample holds a few counts of this clonotype. The chain recombines TRBV7-9 with TRBJ1-2, with unresolved D. V lost 7 bases and J 5 bases, leaving 11 bases between the germline ends. The germline V gene encodes CDR1 SEHNR and CDR2 FQNEAQ (reference sequence). CDR3 length: 12 amino acids. CDR3 residues: CASTPSGYGYTF. CDR3 DNA sequence: TGTGCCAGCACCCCAAGCGGATATGGCTACACCTTC.

This chain connects TRBV4-2 to TRBJ2-1; D may be TRBD2 (5 bases). CDR3 length equals 16 residues. In germline, CDR1 is LGHNA, CDR2 YNFKEQ. V lost 1 base and J 4 bases, leaving 14 bases between the germline ends. The DNA of the CDR3 is TGTGCCAGCAGCCAAGTAAGCCTAGCTGTTTACAATGAGCAGTTCTTC. Translated, it gives CASSQVSLAVYNEQFF.

This clonotype occurred once. A read error may be the cause here, since a much bigger clone is one base away. The V gene is TRBV3-1, the J gene TRBJ2-1, with D perhaps matching TRBD1 (5 bases). The V gene's germline CDR1 is LGHDT and CDR2 YNNKEL (reference sequence). Trimming took 0 bases from V and 6 from J, leaving 15 bases between them. The CDR3 has 16 amino acids. The CDR3 is CASSQESDIPSNEQFF. The CDR3, as DNA: TGTGCCAGCAGCCAAGAATCGGACATCCCATCCAATGAGCAGTTCTTC.

V gene TRBV15 combines with J gene TRBJ2-6; 7 bases fit TRBD1. Losses at the gene ends were 0 bases for V and 2 bases for J; bases not matched to a gene: 1. Looked up from germline, CDR1 is LNHNV and CDR2 is YYDKDF (reference sequence). CDR3 length: 16 amino acids. In DNA form, the CDR3 reads TGTGCCACCAGCAGAGATGGGACAGCTGGGGCCAACGTCCTGACTTTC. It specifies CATSRDGTAGANVLTF.

V usage is TRBV6-5 and J usage is TRBJ2-5; 8 nucleotides agree with TRBD1. The end of the DNA is better explained by TRBJ2-7, so the J call may be wrong. The length of the CDR3 is 14 residues. Germline loops: CDR1 MNHEY, CDR2 SVGAGI. The CDR3 DNA is TGTGCCAGCAGTCCGACAGGGGTTCTGTTCGAGCAGTACTTC. Translation: CASSPTGVLFEQYF.

This clonotype was seen only a few times. The chain links TRBV4-1 to TRBJ2-3; 12 nucleotides align to TRBD2. This CDR3 is 18 amino acids long. V trimming: 3 bases; J trimming: 4 bases; junction bases outside the gene matches: 11. CDR1 is MGHRA and CDR2 is YSYEKL in the germline V gene. Here the CDR3 DNA reads TGCGCCAGCAGCCATCTCCTCCTACGACTAGCGGGAGCAGATACGCAGTATTTT. This encodes CASSHLLLRLAGADTQYF.

This clonotype was counted at least ten times. This chain connects TRBV4-2 to TRBJ2-2; the match to TRBD2 covers 9 bases. Germline CDR1 is LGHNA and CDR2 is YNFKEQ. The V and J ends lost 4 bases and 2 bases, in that order; junction bases with no gene match: 5. This CDR3 comprises 16 residues. The CDR3 loop is CASSRERGANTGELFF. CDR3 nucleotide sequence: TGTGCCAGCAGCCGCGAGCGGGGGGCCAACACCGGGGAGCTGTTTTTT.

In this sample, this clonotype turned up a few times. The CDR3 DNA reads as TGTGCCAGCAGCAACGACAGGGGGTTCTATGGCTACACCTTC. Its translation: CASSNDRGFYGYTF. The chain couples TRBV7-6 to TRBJ1-2, with 9 bases fitting TRBD1. From germline, CDR1 is SGHVS and CDR2 FNYEAQ. J was trimmed by 4 bases and V by 5 bases; bases with no gene match: 5. There are 14 residues in the CDR3.

This clonotype was counted ten times or more. The rearrangement uses TRBV4-1 and TRBJ2-1, with D maybe TRBD1 (8 bases). CDR1 is MGHRA and CDR2 is YSYEKL in the germline V gene. V was trimmed by 4 bases and J by 3 bases, leaving 13 bases between them. The CDR3 covers 15 residues. The CDR3 region has the DNA TGCGCCAGCAGCCTTACAGGGGGGGACTACAATGAGCAGTTCTTC. Its translation: CASSLTGGDYNEQFF.

The chain uses TRBV11-2 and TRBJ1-2; D not resolved. Deletions cut 0 bases from V and 4 bases from J, with 9 bases between. Germline V gene data show CDR1 as SGHAT and CDR2 as FQNNGV. The CDR3 runs 14 residues. CDR3 sequence (DNA): TGTGCCAGCAGCTTAGAACCGTCCGGCTATGGCTACACCTTC. It translates to CASSLEPSGYGYTF.

The chain employs TRBV10-3 and TRBJ1-1; D is perhaps TRBD1 (5 bases). The CDR3 loop spans 13 amino acids. Deletions cut 4 bases from V and 3 bases from J, with 9 bases between. From germline, CDR1 is ENHRY and CDR2 SYGVKD. The CDR3 protein is CAISVGADTEAFF. In nucleotides, the CDR3 is TGTGCCATCAGTGTCGGGGCGGACACTGAAGCTTTCTTT.